This TCR beta chain is drawn from a study of T-cell memory formation after mild COVID-19. TCRdb processed the 5' RACE reads anew with MiXCR; each CDR3 protein has one entry. Of about 430,000 distinct CDR3 sequences listed, more than 15% were seen once; the top ten hold about a fifth. The CDR3 contains 14 residues. The germline V gene encodes CDR1 KGHSH and CDR2 LQKENI. The V and J ends lost 0 bases and 8 bases respectively, with 11 bases between them. General study results and limits: Clones contracting over day 15 to 85 were CD4/CD8 balanced, with later expanders leaning CD4+.

This clonotype has just a few counts. Its specificity is not known. The TCR comes from a man in his late teens or twenties who had mild COVID-19 (a few samples of this study predate the infection). Cell type and time point are not known. Sequencing was done on a sample of PBMCs or a T cell subset sorted from them (not recorded which). The chain employs TRBV18 and TRBJ2-4; TRBD1 might be the D (5 bases). The CDR3 bases are TGTGCCAGCTCACCACCCCAGGGATGGGACATTCAGTACTTC. Residues: CASSPPQGWDIQYF.